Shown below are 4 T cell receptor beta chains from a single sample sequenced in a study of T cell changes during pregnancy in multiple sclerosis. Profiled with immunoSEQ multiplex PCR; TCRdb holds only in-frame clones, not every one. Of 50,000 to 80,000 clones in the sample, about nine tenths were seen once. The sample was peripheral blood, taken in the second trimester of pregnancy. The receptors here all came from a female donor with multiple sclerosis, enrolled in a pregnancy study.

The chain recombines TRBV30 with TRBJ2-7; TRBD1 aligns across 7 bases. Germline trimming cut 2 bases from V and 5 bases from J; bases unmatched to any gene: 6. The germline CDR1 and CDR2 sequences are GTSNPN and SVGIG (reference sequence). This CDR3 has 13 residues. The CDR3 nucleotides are TGTGCCTGGAGTCGACAGGGTATCCACGAGCAGTACTTC. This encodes CAWSRQGIHEQYF. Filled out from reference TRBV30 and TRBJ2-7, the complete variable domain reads SQTIHQWPATLVQPVGSPLSLECTVEGTSNPNLYWYRQAAGRGLQLLFYSVGIGQISSEVPQNLSASRPQDRQFILSSKKLLLSDSGFYLCAWSRQGIHEQYFGPGTRLTVT.

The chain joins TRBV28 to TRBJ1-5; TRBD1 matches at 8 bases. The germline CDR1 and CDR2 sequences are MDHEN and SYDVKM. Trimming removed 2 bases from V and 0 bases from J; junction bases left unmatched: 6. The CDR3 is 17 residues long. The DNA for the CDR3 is TGTGCCAGCAGTTTAGGAGGACAGGGTCATAGCAATCAGCCCCAGCATTTT. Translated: CASSLGGQGHSNQPQHF.

The DNA of the CDR3 is TGTGCCAGCAGTTACTCGATGGGGGGGGCTAACTATGGCTACACCTTC. Its translation: CASSYSMGGANYGYTF. The rearrangement joins TRBV6-5 to TRBJ1-2, with a weak D call TRBD1 (5 bases). This CDR3 is 16 amino acids long. CDR1 is MNHEY, CDR2 SVGAGI, per germline. Trimming pared 0 bases from V and 0 bases from J, leaving 11 bases between.

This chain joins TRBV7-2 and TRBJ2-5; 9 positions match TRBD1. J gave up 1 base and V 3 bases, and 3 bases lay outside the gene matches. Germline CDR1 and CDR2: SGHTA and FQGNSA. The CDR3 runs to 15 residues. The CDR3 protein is CASSFQTGGQETQYF. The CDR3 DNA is TGTGCCAGCAGCTTCCAGACAGGGGGCCAAGAGACCCAGTACTTC.